Each of the 3 T cell receptor beta chains below was sequenced from the same sample in a study of T-cell memory formation after mild COVID-19. TCRdb fed the 5' RACE reads into MiXCR, producing one record per CDR3 protein. The repertoire holds about 560,000 distinct CDR3 sequences, approximately 15% seen once, with about 8.6% in the top ten. What was sequenced was PBMCs or a T cell subset sorted from them (not recorded which). These receptors came from an adult woman who had mild COVID-19 (a few samples of this study predate the infection). Cell type and time point are not known.

The chain employs TRBV5-4 and TRBJ1-2; D may be TRBD1 (5 bases). The CDR3 loop spans 13 amino acids. V shed 4 bases and J shed 6 bases, with 13 bases lying between them. Germline lookup yields CDR1 SGHNT and CDR2 YYREEE (reference sequence). The CDR3 spells CASSEAGTDGYTF. Written as DNA, the CDR3 is TGTGCCAGCAGCGAGGCCGGGACGGATGGCTACACCTTC.

In this sample, this clonotype turned up a few times. The CDR3 sequence: CASGLGGQTLDQPQHF. The CDR3 bases are TGTGCTAGTGGTTTGGGGGGACAGACCCTTGATCAGCCCCAGCATTTT. V usage is TRBV12-5 and J usage is TRBJ1-5; 7 bases map to TRBD1. The CDR3 covers 16 residues. From germline, CDR1 is LGHNT and CDR2 FRNRAP. Trimming removed 1 base from V and 5 bases from J; junction bases left unmatched: 8.

This chain joins TRBV7-2 and TRBJ2-7; TRBD2 agrees at 13 bases. Unmatched junction bases numbered 14, after V lost 5 bases and J lost 1 base. CDR3 length: 19 amino acids. Germline V lookup: CDR1 SGHTA, CDR2 FQGNSA. The CDR3 loop is CASSGKRRTSGSRSYEQYF. The CDR3 DNA reads TGTGCCAGCAGCGGGAAGCGTAGGACTAGCGGGAGCCGATCCTACGAGCAGTACTTC.